Below, one T cell receptor (beta chain) is given with its context. It has no known antigen specificity. Per-nucleotide qualities are absent, and no much larger clonotype sits a single base away. TCRbeta CDR3 regions were amplified from genomic DNA using the immunoSEQ Assay, a bias-controlled multiplex PCR. For the original study's pipeline: Nucleated cell counts per sample were estimated from amplification of reference gene primers within the assay. To quantify the absolute abundance of each unique TCRbeta CDR3 rearrangement, sequence reads were collapsed and filtered. For each sample, productive Simpson clonality was calculated as the square root of Simpson's diversity index across productive rearrangements. What TCRdb holds here is the immuneACCESS table cut down to in-frame rearrangements. Part of the clones is not present; checked against another copy, under half of the missing clones reflect an unresolved V gene, and the others are unexplained. Clone size and V and J calls were adopted from that table, with D and trimming inferred from the DNA. This sample comprises 65,000 to 95,000 clones, over 75% of them detected only once. The ten largest clonotypes hold 6% to 8.5% of the sample.

Collaborating institutions collected whole blood in K2EDTA tubes following their own protocols. Collaborator samples were shipped for TCRbeta analysis as frozen whole blood, isolated PBMCs, or DNA extracted from either sample type. The sample comes from a study of blood T cell repertoires in COVID-19 (dated by TCRdb to 2018 to 2020). In terms of the full investigation: The collaborator samples originated in the United States, Italy and Spain and spanned the acute and convalescent phases of COVID-19. The repertoires were made available in a free public database intended to serve as a resource for research on the immune response to SARS-CoV-2. Samples were obtained from the ongoing ImmuneRACE study (first 160 participants) and from over a thousand subjects provided by 6 global collaborators. Subjects who had been exposed to COVID-19, were actively infected with it, or had recovered from it provided the deeply sampled blood TCRbeta repertoires that made up the dataset. The prospective study material was composed of cDNA or gDNA derived from T cells, B-cell-depleted T cells, or PBMCs. The sample metadata nearly always contained a de-identified subject ID, COVID-19 status, age in years and sex. Where HLA class I and class II types were available, the types were taken from metadata supplied by the sample provider, not from assay-based typing.

Study-wide findings and limitations: Clinical and demographic metadata were provided uncurated, with the amount varying by source and participant.

Sequenced input: peripheral blood. The receptor comes from a man in his 70s with acute or convalescent COVID-19.

The bases are TGTGCCAGCAGCGCGACAGGGTACGAGCAGTACTTC. Its protein is CASSATGYEQYF. The chain is encoded by TRBV5-5 joined to TRBJ2-7, and TRBD1 matches 7 of the central bases. From the germline V gene (reference sequence), CDR1 is SGHKS and CDR2 is YYEKEE. From cysteine to phenylalanine, the CDR3 is 12 amino acids long. Only the CDR3 region is kept as DNA, spanning 36 bases read in frame from base 1. Trimmed from V: 4 bases; trimmed from J: 4 bases; junction bases lacking a gene match: 2.